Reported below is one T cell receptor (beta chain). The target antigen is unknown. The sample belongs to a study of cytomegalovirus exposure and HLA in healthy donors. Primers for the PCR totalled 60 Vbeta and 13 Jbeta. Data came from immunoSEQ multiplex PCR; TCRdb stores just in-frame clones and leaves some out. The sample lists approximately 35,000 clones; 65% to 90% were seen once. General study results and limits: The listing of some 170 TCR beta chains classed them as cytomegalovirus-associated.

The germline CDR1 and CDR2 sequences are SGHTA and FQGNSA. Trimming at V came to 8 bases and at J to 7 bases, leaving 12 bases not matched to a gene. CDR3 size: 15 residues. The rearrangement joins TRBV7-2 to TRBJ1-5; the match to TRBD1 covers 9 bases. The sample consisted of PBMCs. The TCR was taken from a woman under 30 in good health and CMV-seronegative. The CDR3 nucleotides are TGTGCCAGCGGCCTCCGGACAGGGGATCCGCAGCCCCAGCATTTT. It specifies CASGLRTGDPQPQHF.